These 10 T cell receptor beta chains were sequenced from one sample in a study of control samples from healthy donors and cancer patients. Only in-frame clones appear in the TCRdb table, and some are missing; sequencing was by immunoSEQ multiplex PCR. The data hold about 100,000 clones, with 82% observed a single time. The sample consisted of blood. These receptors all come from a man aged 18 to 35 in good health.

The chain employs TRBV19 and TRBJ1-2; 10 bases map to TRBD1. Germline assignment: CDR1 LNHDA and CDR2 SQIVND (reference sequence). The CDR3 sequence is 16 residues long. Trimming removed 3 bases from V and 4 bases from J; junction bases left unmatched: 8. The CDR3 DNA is TGTGCCAGTAGTATTCCGGGACAGGGGAGTTTCTATGGCTACACCTTC. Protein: CASSIPGQGSFYGYTF.

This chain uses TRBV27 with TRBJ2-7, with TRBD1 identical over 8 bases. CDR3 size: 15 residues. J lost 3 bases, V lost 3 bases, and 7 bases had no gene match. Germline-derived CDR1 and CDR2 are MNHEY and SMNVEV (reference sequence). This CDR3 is CASSFGQGSLYEQYF. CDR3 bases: TGTGCCAGCAGTTTCGGACAGGGATCTCTCTACGAGCAGTACTTC.

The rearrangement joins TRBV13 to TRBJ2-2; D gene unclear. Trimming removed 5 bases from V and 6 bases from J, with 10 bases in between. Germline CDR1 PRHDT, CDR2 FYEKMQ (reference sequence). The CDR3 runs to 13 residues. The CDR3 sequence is CASSQVTAGELFF. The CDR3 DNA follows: TGTGCCAGCAGCCAGGTAACCGCCGGGGAGCTGTTTTTT.

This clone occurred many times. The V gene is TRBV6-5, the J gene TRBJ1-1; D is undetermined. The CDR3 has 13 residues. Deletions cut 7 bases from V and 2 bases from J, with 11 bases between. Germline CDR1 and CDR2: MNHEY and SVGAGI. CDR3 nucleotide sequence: TGTGCCAGCACCCGTATAGGCAACACTGAAGCTTTCTTT. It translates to CASTRIGNTEAFF.

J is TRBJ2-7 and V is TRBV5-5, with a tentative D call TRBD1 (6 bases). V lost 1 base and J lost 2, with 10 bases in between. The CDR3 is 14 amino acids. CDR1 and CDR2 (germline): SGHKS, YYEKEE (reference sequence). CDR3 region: CASSLTGSTYEQYF. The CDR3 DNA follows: TGTGCCAGCAGCTTGACAGGGTCAACCTACGAGCAGTACTTC.

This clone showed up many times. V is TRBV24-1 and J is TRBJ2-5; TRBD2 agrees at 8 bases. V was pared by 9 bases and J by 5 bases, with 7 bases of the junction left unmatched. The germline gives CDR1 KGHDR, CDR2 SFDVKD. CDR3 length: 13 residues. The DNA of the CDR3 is TGTGCCACCCGGGGGGGGGCGAGGGAGACCCAGTACTTC. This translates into CATRGGARETQYF.

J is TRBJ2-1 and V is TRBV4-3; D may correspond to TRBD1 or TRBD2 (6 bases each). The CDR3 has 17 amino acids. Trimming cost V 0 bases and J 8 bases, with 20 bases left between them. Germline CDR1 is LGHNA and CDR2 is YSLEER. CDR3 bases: TGCGCCAGCAGCCAAGATACCGGGGGACACCGCGGGTATGAGCAGTTCTTC. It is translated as CASSQDTGGHRGYEQFF.

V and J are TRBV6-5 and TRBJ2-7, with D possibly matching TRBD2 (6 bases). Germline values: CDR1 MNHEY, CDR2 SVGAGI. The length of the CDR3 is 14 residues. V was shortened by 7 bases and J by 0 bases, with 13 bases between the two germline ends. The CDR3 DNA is TGTGCCAGCACCTCTAGCGCTCCCTCCTACGAGCAGTACTTC. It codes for CASTSSAPSYEQYF.

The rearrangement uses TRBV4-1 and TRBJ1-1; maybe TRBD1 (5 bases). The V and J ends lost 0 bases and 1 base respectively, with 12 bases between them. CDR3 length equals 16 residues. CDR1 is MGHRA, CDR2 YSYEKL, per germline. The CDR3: CASSQEDRGANTEAFF. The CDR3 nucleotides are TGCGCCAGCAGCCAAGAGGATAGGGGAGCGAACACTGAAGCTTTCTTT.

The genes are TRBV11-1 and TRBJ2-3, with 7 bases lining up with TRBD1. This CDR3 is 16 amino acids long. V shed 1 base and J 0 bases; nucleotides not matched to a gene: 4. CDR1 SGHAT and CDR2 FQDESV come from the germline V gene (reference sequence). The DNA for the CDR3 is TGTGCCAGCAGCTTAGTCCCAGGGGGAAGCACAGATACGCAGTATTTT. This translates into CASSLVPGGSTDTQYF.